This T cell receptor (beta chain) was captured by sequencing in a study of OX40 agonist ivuxolimab in advanced cancers. Background on the whole study: Ivuxolimab was an agonistic, fully human IgG2 monoclonal antibody directed against OX40 (CD134), a costimulatory receptor. Intravenous ivuxolimab was administered to patients every 2 weeks at six dose levels: 0.01, 0.1, 0.3, 1.5, 3 and 10 mg/kg. Of the roughly 54 dose-escalation patients, hepatocellular carcinoma was present in about 20, melanoma in some 15, renal cell carcinoma in 9 and head and neck cancer in 9. The dose-escalation cohort was about 86% male with a mean age of about 54 years, ranging from roughly 23 to 80. Prior anti-PD-1, anti-PD-L1 or anti-CTLA-4 therapy was permitted, and checkpoint inhibitors had been received by about two fifths of dose-escalation patients. Three dose-escalation patients achieved partial responses, one with hepatocellular carcinoma and two with cutaneous melanoma. The point of sequencing TCRbeta in the periphery was to test whether ivuxolimab changed TCR sequence diversity and drove clonal T-cell expansion. The paper covers the monotherapy dose-escalation part of the phase I ivuxolimab trial, which included N of about 50 patients.

For this clone: No antigen is known for it. No base qualities exist here, and no much larger clone lies one base off it.

The CDR3 sequence holds 13 residues, the cysteine and phenylalanine included. Kept here is only the CDR3 DNA, which spans 39 bases and is read in frame from base 1. V gives up 7 bases and J gives up 5 bases, and the segment between their germline ends measures 12 bases. The germline V gene specifies MGHRA as CDR1 and YSYEKL as CDR2. To sequence the TCRbeta CDR3 region, genomic DNA was isolated from the sorted cells. The immunoSEQ Assay was used to sequence the TCRbeta CDR3 regions. This is the immuneACCESS table as TCRdb keeps it, with only in-frame sequences that have V and J called. A part of the clones is gone; compared with another copy, unresolved V genes explain less than half, and the rest is unexplained. For this sample the table gives some 140,000 clones, of which just over 90% were detected only once. The ten largest clones add up to 1% of the sample. What the study reported, not specific to this receptor: Partial responders in the 0.1-3.0 mg/kg groups had among the lowest normalized peripheral clonal expansion, especially among CD8+ T cells. Low levels of normalized T-cell clonal expansion were also seen in some patients who did not respond. On average, CD8+ T cells showed more expanded clones than CD4+ T cells after ivuxolimab. The antigen specificity of the peripheral T cells that underwent clonal expansion was not determined. At doses from 0.1 to 3.0 mg/kg, clonal expansion was seen in both CD4+ and CD8+ blood T cells between baseline and week 6.

Patients with a history of autoimmune disease or receiving systemic immunosuppression were excluded from the trial. In every dose cohort, peripheral blood was drawn for TCR sequencing at baseline, cycle 4 day 1, and cycle 7 day 1. Samples were obtained from an open-label, multicenter, first-in-human phase I dose-escalation trial of ivuxolimab. Adults with locally advanced or metastatic melanoma, renal cell carcinoma, hepatocellular carcinoma or head and neck squamous cell carcinoma were enrolled in the trial. Before TCR sequencing, CD4+ and CD8+ T cells were separately sorted from peripheral blood.

The sequence came from an adult with an advanced solid tumor such as melanoma, head and neck, liver or kidney cancer. The sample consisted of CD4+ or CD8+ T cells sorted from blood, taken in a trial of the OX40 agonist ivuxolimab. In this chain, TRBV4-1 is recombined with TRBJ1-3, with TRBD1 perhaps the D gene, on 5 matching bases. The bases are TGCGCCAGCACCCCAAACAGGAGAAACACCATATATTTT. Protein translation: CASTPNRRNTIYF.